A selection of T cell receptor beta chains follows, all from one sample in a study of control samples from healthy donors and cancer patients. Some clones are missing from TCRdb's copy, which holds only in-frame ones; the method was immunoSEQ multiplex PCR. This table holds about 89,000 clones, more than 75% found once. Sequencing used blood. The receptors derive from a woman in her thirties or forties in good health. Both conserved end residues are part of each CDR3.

CASSPRSRNTIYF TRBV18
CASSHAGTDTQYF TRBV4-1
CASSPGWVTEAFF TRBV5-6
CASSASGTLYGYTF TRBV9
CASTLGPGTIKNYGYTF TRBV19
CAFSVEGYTF TRBV30
CASRDVSGNTIYF TRBV2
CASSWDALRGAKNIQYF TRBV5-4
CASSAQGEGAEAFF TRBV2
CASSRGQLSYGYTF TRBV6-2/TRBV6-3
CASSQGTSGGEDTQYF TRBV4-3
CASSLRVTGGAYSNQPQHF TRBV7-2
CAWDTQGYNEQFF TRBV30